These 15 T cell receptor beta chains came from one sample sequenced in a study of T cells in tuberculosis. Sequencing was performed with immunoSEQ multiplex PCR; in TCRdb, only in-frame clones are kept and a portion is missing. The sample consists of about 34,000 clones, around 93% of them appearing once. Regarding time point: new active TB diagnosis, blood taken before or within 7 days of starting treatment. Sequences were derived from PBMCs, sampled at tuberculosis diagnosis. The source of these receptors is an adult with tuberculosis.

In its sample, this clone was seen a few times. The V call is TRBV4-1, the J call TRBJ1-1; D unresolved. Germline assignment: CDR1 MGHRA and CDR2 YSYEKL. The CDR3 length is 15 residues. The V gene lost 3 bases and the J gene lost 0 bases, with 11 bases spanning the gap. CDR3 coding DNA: TGCGCCAGCAGCCAGAGAGTAAACTTGAACACTGAAGCTTTCTTT. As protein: CASSQRVNLNTEAFF.

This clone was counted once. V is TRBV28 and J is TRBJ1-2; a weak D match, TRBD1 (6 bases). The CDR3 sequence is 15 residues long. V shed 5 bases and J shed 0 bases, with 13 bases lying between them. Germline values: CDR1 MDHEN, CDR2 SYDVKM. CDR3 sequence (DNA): TGTGCCAGCAGTGCCCTGGGGGGGCCTAACTATGGCTACACCTTC. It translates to CASSALGGPNYGYTF.

CDR3 nucleotide sequence: TGTGCCAGCAGTTCGCACAGGGCTCGCGGTGAAAAACTGTTTTTT. It specifies CASSSHRARGEKLFF. The chain couples TRBV28 to TRBJ1-4; D perhaps matches TRBD1 (6 bases). Trimming shortened V by 4 bases and J by 7 bases, and 16 bases separated the two germline ends. The CDR3 loop spans 15 amino acids. Germline values: CDR1 MDHEN, CDR2 SYDVKM. The full variable domain, in which reference TRBV28 and TRBJ1-4 provide the parts outside the CDR3, is DVKVTQSSRYLVKRTGEKVFLECVQDMDHENMFWYRQDPGLGLRLIYFSYDVKMKEKGDIPEGYSVSREKKERFSLILESASTNQTSMYLCASSSHRARGEKLFFGSGTQLSVL.

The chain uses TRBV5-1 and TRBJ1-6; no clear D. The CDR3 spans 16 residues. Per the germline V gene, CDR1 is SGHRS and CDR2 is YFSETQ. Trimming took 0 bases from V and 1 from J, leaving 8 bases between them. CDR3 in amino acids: CASSLDGVSYNSPLHF. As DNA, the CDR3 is TGCGCCAGCAGCTTGGACGGGGTTTCCTATAATTCACCCCTCCACTTT.

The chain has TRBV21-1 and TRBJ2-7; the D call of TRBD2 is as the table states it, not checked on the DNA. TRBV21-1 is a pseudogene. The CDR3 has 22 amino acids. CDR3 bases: TGTGCCAGCAGCTCCGAGCGGGGGGTGACTTCAAGCACCTCTTATGACTCCTACGAGCAGTACGTC. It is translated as CASSSERGVTSSTSYDSYEQYV.

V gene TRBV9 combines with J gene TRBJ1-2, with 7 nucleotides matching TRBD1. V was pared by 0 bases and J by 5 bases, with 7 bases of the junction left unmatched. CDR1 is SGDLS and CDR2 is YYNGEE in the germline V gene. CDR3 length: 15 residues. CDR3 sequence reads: CASSVGQGVPYGYTF. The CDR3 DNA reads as TGTGCCAGCAGCGTAGGGCAGGGGGTCCCTTATGGCTACACCTTC.

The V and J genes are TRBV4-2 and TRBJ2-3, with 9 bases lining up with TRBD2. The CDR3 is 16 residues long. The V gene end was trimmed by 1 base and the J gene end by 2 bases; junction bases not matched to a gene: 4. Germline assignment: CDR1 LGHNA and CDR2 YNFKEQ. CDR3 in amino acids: CASSQVRGGATDTQYF. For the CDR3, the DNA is TGTGCCAGCAGCCAAGTGCGGGGGGGCGCCACAGATACGCAGTATTTT.

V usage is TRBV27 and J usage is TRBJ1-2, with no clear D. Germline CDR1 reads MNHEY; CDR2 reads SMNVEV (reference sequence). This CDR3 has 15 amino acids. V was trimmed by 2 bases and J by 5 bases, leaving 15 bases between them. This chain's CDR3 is CASSLDGGWRYGYTF. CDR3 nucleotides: TGTGCCAGCAGTTTAGATGGAGGGTGGAGATATGGCTACACCTTC.

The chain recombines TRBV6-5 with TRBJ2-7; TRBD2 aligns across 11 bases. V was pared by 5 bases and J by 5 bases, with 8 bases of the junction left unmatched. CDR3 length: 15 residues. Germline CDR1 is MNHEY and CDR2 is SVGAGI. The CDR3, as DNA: TGTGCCAGCAGTCTTACTAGCGGGGGCTGGAACGAGCAGTACGTC. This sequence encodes CASSLTSGGWNEQYV.

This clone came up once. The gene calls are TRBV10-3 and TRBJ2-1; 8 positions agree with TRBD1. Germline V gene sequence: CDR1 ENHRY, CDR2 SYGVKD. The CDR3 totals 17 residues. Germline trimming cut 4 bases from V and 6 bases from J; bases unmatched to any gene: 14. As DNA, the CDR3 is TGTGCCATCAGTGCCTCGGTTGGGGGACAGGCCATCAATGAGCAGTTCTTC. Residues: CAISASVGGQAINEQFF.

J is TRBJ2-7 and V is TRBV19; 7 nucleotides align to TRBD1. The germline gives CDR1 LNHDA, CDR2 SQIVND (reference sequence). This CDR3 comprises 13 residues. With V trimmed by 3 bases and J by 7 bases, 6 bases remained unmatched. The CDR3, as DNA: TGTGCCAGTAGTATGACAGGGTCCCGTGAGCAGTACTTC. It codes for CASSMTGSREQYF.

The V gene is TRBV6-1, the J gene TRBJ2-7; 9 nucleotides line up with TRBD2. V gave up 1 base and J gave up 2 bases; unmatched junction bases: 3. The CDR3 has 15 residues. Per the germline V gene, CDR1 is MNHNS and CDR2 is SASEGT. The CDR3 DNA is TGTGCCAGCAGTGAAGGCATAGCGGGGGCCTACGAGCAGTACGTC. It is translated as CASSEGIAGAYEQYV.

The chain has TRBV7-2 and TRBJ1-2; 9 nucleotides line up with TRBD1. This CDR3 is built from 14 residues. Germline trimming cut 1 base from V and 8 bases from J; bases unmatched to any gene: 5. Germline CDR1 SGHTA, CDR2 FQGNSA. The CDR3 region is CASSLGTTGGGYTF. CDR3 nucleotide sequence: TGTGCCAGCAGCTTAGGGACTACAGGGGGCGGCTACACCTTC.

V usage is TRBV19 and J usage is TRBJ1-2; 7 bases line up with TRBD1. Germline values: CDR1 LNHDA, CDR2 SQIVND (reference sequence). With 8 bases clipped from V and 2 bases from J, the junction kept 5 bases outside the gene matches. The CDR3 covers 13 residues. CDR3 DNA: TGTGCCAGTGGGACAGTTCTCAACTATGGCTACACCTTC. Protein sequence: CASGTVLNYGYTF. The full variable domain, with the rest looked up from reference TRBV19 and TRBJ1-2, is DGGITQSPKYLFRKEGQNVTLSCEQNLNHDAMYWYRQDPGQGLRLIYYSQIVNDFQKGDIAEGYSVSREKKESFPLTVTSAQKNPTAFYLCASGTVLNYGYTFGSGTRLTVV.

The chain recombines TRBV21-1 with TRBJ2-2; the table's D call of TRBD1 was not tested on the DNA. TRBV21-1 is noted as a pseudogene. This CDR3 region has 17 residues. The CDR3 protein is CASSKEEDSTNTGELFF. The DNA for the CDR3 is TGTGCCAGCAGCAAAGAAGAGGACAGTACAAACACCGGGGAGCTGTTTTTT.